Listed below are T cell receptor beta chains from one sample, sequenced in a study of siplizumab effects on memory and regulatory T cells. Sequenced by immunoSEQ multiplex PCR; TCRdb stores in-frame clones only, minus some. This table has approximately 100,000 clones, just over 90% appearing once. Sequenced material: non-Treg CD4+ T cells sorted from blood. The source is a human donor in good health. CDR3s include the opening cysteine and the closing phenylalanine or tryptophan. Fields, in order: V gene, D gene, J gene, CDR3 DNA, CDR3 protein. D genes are given only for firm matches.

TRBV5-1	-	TRBJ2-3	TGCGCCAGCAGCTTCCCGCGGGACTTACTCCCGGGCGCAGATACGCAGTATTTT	CASSFPRDLLPGADTQYF
TRBV6-5	-	TRBJ2-7	TGTGCCAGCAGTGCCCAGGGTTACGAGCAGTACTTC	CASSAQGYEQYF
TRBV6-6	-	TRBJ1-6	TGTGCCAGCAGTTACTCACGGCACGATTCACCCCTCCACTTT	CASSYSRHDSPLHF
TRBV6-6	TRBD1	TRBJ1-3	TGTGCCAGCAAGGACAGGGGGAACGGAAACACCATATATTTT	CASKDRGNGNTIYF
TRBV14	-	TRBJ1-1	TGTGCCAGCAGCCAAGTTCAGGGCACTGAAGCTTTCTTT	CASSQVQGTEAFF
TRBV5-4	-	TRBJ1-1	TGTGCCAGCAGCTTGGTTCAGCGGAACACTGAAGCTTTCTTT	CASSLVQRNTEAFF
TRBV27	TRBD1	TRBJ2-7	TGTGCCAGCGGACGGGACAGCTACGAGCAGTACTTC	CASGRDSYEQYF
TRBV2	-	TRBJ2-1	TGTGCCAGCAGTGAAACAGGGTATGTATCGGACAATGAGCAGTTCTTC	CASSETGYVSDNEQFF
TRBV14	-	TRBJ2-2	TGTGCCAGCAGCCCGGGGGTAACCGGGGAGCTGTTTTTT	CASSPGVTGELFF
TRBV19	-	TRBJ2-7	TGTGCCAGTACCATCGGGGATGGGAGCTCCTACGAGCAGTACTTC	CASTIGDGSSYEQYF
TRBV5-1	TRBD2	TRBJ2-3	TGCGCCAGCGCCGCTGGGGGGACTAGAGGCACAGATACGCAGTATTTT	CASAAGGTRGTDTQYF
TRBV5-1	-	TRBJ2-7	TGCGCCAGCAGCGCAACGGGACAAAGCTCCTACGAGCAGTACTTC	CASSATGQSSYEQYF